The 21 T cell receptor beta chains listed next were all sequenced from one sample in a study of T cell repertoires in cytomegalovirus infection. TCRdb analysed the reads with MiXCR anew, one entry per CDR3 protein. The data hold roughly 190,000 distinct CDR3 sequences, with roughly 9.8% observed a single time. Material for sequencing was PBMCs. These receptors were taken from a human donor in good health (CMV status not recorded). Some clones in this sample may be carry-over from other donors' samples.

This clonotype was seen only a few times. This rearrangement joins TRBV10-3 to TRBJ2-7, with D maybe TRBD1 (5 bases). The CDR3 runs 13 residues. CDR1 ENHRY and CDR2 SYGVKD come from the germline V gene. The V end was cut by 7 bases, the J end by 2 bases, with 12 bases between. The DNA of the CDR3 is TGTGCCATCAAACAGACAGCTGCCTACGAGCAGTACTTC. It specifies CAIKQTAAYEQYF.

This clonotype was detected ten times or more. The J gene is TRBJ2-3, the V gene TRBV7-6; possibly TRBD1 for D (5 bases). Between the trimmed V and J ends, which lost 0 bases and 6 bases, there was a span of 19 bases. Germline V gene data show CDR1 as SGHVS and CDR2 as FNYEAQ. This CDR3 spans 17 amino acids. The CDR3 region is CASSLAVVSLGRDTQYF. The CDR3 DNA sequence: TGTGCCAGCAGCTTAGCGGTGGTGTCCTTGGGGCGGGATACGCAGTATTTT.

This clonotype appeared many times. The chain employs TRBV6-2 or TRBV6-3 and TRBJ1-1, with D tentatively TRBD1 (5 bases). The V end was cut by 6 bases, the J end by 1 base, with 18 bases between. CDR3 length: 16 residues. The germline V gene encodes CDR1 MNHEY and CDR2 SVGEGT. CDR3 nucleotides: TGTGCCAGCAGCACTATTTCAGGGTTTTCGAACACTGAAGCTTTCTTT. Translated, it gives CASSTISGFSNTEAFF.

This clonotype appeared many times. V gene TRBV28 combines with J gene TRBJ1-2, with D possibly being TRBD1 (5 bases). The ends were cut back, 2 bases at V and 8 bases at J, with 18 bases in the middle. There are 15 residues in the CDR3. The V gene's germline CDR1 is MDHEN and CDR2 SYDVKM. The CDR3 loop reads CASSLNLSGERGYTF. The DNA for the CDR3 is TGTGCCAGCAGTTTAAATTTATCGGGGGAGCGGGGCTACACCTTC.

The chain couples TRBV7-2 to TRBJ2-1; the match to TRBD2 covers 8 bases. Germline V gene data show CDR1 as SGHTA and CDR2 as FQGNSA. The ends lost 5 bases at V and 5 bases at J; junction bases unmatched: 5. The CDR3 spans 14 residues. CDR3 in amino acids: CASSPGGGNNEQFF. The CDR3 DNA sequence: TGTGCCAGCAGCCCCGGGGGGGGAAACAATGAGCAGTTCTTC.

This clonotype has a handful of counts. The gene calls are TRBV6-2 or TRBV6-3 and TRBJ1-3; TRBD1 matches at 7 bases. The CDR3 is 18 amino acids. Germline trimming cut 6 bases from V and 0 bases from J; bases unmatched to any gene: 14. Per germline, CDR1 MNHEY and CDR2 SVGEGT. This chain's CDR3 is CASRYPAGQTYSGNTIYF. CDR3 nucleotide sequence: TGTGCCAGCAGATACCCGGCGGGACAGACTTACTCTGGAAACACCATATATTTT.

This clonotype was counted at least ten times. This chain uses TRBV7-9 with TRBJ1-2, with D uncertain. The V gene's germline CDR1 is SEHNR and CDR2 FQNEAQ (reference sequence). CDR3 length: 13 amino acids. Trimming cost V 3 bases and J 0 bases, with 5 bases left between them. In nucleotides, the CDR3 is TGTGCCAGCAGCTTTTATGCTAACTATGGCTACACCTTC. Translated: CASSFYANYGYTF. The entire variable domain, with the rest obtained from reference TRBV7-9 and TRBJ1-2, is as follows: DTGVSQNPRHKITKRGQNVTFRCDPISEHNRLYWYRQTLGQGPEFLTYFQNEAQLEKSRLLSDRFSAERPKGSFSTLEIQRTEQGDSAMYLCASSFYANYGYTFGSGTRLTVV.

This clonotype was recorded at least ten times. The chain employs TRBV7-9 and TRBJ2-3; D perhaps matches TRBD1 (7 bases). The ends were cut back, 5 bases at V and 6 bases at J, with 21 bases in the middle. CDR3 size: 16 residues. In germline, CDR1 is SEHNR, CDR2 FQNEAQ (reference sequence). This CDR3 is CASSARGTATSDTQYF. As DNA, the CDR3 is TGTGCCAGCAGCGCCCGCGGGACAGCGACTTCCGATACGCAGTATTTT.

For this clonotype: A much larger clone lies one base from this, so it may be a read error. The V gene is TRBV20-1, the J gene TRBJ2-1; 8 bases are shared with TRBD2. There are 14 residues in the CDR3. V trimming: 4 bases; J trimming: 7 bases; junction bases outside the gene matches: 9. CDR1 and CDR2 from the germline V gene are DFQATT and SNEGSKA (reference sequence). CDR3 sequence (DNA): TGCAGTGCTAAGTCGGGAGGGCAGCGTAATGAGCAGTTCTTC. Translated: CSAKSGGQRNEQFF.

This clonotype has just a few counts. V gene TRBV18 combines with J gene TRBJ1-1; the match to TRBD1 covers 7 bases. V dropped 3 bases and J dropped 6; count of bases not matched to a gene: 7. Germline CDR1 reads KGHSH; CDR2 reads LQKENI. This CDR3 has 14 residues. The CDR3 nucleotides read TGTGCCAGCTCACCGACAGGGCTTATGGCTGAAGCTTTCTTT. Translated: CASSPTGLMAEAFF.

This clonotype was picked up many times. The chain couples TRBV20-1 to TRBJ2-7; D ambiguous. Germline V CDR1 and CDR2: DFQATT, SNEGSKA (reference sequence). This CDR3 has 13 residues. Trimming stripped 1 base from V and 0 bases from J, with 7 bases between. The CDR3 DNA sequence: TGCAGTGCTAGAGTTACGAACTCCTACGAGCAGTACTTC. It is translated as CSARVTNSYEQYF.

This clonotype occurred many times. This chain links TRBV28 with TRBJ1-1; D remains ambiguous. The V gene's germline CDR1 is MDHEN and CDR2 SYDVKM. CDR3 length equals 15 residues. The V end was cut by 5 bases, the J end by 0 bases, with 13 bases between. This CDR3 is CASSPGTFVNTEAFF. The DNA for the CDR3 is TGTGCCAGCAGTCCCGGCACCTTCGTGAACACTGAAGCTTTCTTT.

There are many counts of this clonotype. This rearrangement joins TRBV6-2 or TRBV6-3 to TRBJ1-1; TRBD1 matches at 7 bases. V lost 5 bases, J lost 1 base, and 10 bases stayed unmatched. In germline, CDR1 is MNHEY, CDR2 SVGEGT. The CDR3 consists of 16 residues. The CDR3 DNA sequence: TGTGCCAGCAGTAAGGGCTCGGGACAGAAGAACACTGAAGCTTTCTTT. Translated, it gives CASSKGSGQKNTEAFF.

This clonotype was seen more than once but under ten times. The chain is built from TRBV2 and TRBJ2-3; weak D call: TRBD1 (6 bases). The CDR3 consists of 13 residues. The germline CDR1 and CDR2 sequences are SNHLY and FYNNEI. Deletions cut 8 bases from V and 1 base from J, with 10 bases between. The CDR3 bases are TGTGCCAGCGGGGGCATGGGCACAGATACGCAGTATTTT. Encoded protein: CASGGMGTDTQYF.

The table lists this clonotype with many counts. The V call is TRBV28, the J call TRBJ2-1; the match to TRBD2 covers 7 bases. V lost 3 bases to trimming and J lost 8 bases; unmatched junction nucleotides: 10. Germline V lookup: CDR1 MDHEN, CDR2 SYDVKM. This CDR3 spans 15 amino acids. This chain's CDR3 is CASSFGGSSDYEQFF. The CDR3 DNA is TGTGCCAGCAGTTTCGGCGGGAGCTCGGATTATGAGCAGTTCTTC.

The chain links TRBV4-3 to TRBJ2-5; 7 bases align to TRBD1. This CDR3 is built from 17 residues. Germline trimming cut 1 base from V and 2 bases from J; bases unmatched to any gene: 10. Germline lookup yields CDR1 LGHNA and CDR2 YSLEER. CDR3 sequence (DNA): TGCGCCAGCAGCCAAGGGGTAGGGGGCTTTCGACAAGAGACCCAGTACTTC. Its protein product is CASSQGVGGFRQETQYF.

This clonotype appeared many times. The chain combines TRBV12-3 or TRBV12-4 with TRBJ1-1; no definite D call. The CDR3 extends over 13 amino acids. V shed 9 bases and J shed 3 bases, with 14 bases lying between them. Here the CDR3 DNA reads TGTGCCAGTGACGGAGGGCTACACACTGAAGCTTTCTTT. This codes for CASDGGLHTEAFF.

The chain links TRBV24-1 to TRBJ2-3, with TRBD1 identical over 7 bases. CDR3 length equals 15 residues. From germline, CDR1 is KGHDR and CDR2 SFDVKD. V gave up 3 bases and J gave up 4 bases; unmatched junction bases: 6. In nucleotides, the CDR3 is TGTGCCACCAGTGATGCCGGGGACAGCTCAGATACGCAGTATTTT. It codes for CATSDAGDSSDTQYF.

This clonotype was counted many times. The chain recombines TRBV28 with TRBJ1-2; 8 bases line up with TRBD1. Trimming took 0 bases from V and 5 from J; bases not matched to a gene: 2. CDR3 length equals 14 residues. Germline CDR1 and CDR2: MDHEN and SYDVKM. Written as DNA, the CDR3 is TGTGCCAGCAGTTTATGGGGACAGGCATATGGCTACACCTTC. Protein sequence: CASSLWGQAYGYTF.

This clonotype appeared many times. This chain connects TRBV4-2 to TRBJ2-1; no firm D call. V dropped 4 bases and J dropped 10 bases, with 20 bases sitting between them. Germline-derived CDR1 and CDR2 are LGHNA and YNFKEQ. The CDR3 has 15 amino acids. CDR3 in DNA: TGTGCCAGCAGCCGAGATCCCTCTGCCTCCAACGAGCAGTTCTTC. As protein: CASSRDPSASNEQFF.

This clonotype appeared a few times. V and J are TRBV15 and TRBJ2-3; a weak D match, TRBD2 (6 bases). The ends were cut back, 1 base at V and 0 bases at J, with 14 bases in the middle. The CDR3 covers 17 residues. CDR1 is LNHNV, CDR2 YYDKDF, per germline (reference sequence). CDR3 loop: CATSRGGSGYSTDTQYF. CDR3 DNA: TGTGCCACCAGCAGAGGGGGTAGCGGTTATAGCACAGATACGCAGTATTTT. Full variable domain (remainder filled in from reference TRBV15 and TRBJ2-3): DAMVIQNPRYQVTQFGKPVTLSCSQTLNHNVMYWYQQKSSQAPKLLFHYYDKDFNNEADTPDNFQSRRPNTSFCFLDIRSPGLGDTAMYLCATSRGGSGYSTDTQYFGPGTRLTVL.